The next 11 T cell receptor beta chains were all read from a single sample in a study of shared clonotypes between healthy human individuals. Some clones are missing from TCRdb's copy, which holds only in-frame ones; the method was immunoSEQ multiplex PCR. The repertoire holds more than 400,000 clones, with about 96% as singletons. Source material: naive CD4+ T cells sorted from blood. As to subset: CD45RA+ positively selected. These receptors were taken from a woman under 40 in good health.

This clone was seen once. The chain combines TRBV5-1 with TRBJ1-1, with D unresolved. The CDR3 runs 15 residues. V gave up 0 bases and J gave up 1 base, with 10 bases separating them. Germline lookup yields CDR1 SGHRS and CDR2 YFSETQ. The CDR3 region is CASSLVFQPNTEAFF. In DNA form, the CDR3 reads TGCGCCAGCAGCTTGGTGTTCCAGCCGAACACTGAAGCTTTCTTT.

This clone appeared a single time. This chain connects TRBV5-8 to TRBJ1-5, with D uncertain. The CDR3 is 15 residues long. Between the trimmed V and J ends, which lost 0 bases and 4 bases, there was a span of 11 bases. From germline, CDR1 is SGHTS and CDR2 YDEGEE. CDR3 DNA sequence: TGTGCCAGCAGCTTGGCCGGGAGGGTTAATCAGCCCCAGCATTTT. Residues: CASSLAGRVNQPQHF.

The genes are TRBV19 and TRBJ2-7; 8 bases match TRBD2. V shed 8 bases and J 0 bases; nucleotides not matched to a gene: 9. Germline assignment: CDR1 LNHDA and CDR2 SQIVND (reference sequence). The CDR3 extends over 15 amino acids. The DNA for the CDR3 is TGTGCCAGTGCTCGCGCCGGGACTAGCTCCTACGAGCAGTACTTC. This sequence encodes CASARAGTSSYEQYF.

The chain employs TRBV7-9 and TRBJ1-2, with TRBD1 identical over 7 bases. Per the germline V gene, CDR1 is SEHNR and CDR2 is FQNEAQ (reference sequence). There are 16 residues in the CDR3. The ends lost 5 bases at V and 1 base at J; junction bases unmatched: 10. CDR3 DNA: TGTGCCAGCAGCACTCGACAGGGAGGTAGTAACTATGGCTACACCTTC. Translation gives CASSTRQGGSNYGYTF.

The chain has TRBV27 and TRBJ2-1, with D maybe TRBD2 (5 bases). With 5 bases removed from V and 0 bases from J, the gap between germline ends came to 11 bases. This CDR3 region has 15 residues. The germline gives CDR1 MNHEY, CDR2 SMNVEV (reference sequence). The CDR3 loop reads CASSMTKSSYNEQFF. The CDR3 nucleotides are TGTGCCAGCAGTATGACTAAAAGCTCCTACAATGAGCAGTTCTTC.

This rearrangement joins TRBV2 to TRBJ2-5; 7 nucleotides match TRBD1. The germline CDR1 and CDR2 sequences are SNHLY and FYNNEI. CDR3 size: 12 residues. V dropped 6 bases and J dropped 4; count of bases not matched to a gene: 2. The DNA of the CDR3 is TGTGCCAGCAGGTGGACAGGAGAGACCCAGTACTTC. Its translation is CASRWTGETQYF.

The chain's CDR3 is CASSPLGGSDVTQYF. The CDR3 DNA reads TGTGCCAGCAGTCCCCTTGGCGGGAGCGATGTTACGCAGTATTTT. The V gene is TRBV6-4, the J gene TRBJ2-3, with 7 positions matching TRBD2. V lost 5 bases and J lost 8; bases outside the gene matches: 13. Germline values: CDR1 MRHNA, CDR2 SNTAGT. The CDR3 is 15 residues long.

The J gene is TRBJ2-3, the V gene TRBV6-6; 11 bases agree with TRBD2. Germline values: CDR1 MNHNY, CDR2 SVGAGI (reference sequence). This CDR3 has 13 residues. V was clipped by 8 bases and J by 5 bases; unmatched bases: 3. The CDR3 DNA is TGTGCCAGCGGAACTAGCGGGGGAGATACGCAGTATTTT. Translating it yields CASGTSGGDTQYF.

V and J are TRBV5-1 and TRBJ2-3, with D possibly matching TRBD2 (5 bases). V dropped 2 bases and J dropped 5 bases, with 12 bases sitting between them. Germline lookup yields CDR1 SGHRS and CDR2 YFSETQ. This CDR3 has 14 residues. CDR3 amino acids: CASSFGLALDTQYF. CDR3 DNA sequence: TGCGCCAGCAGCTTCGGCCTAGCCTTAGATACGCAGTATTTT.

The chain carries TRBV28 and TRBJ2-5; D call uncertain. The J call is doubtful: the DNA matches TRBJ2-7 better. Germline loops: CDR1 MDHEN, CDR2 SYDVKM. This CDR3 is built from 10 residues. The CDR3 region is CASSDYEQYF. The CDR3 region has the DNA TGTGCCAGCAGTGATTACGAGCAGTACTTC.

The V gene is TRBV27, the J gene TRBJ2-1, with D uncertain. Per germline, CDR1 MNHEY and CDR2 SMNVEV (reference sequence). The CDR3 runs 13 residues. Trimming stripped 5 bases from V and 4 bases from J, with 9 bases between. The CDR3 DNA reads TGTGCCAGCAGTCCGGACGGGTACAATGAGCAGTTCTTC. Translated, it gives CASSPDGYNEQFF.